These 26 T cell receptor beta chains came from one sample sequenced in a study of shared clonotypes between healthy human individuals. In the naive CD8 group, cells lacked CD45RO and were positively selected for CCR7, so terminally differentiated effector memory CD45RA+ cells were left out. Repertoires were generated with immunoSEQ multiplex PCR, while TCRdb's copy carries only in-frame clones and drops some. This sample yields about 2,100,000 clones, of which roughly 91% are seen a single time; approximately 1.7% belongs to the top ten. Sequenced material: naive CD8+ T cells from PBMCs. Receptors originate from a man younger than 30 in good health. Some clones in this sample may be carry-over from other donors' samples.

The chain recombines TRBV2 with TRBJ1-5, with 9 positions matching TRBD1. The ends lost 3 bases at V and 0 bases at J; junction bases unmatched: 6. Looked up from germline, CDR1 is SNHLY and CDR2 is FYNNEI. The CDR3 runs to 17 residues. DNA for the CDR3: TGTGCCAGCAGTGATCGACAGGGGGGCCTTAGCAATCAGCCCCAGCATTTT. Translated: CASSDRQGGLSNQPQHF.

The chain carries TRBV27 and TRBJ2-3, with D unresolved. The germline gives CDR1 MNHEY, CDR2 SMNVEV (reference sequence). CDR3 length: 16 residues. Trimming removed 8 bases at V and 5 bases at J, with 23 bases between. CDR3 amino acids: CASADVVVHSEDTQYF. CDR3 nucleotides: TGTGCCAGCGCTGACGTTGTGGTGCACAGCGAAGATACGCAGTATTTT.

This chain links TRBV9 with TRBJ2-1; no firm D call. Trimming pared 0 bases from V and 8 bases from J, leaving 12 bases between. Germline V gene lookup returns CDR1 SGDLS and CDR2 YYNGEE. CDR3 length: 14 residues. This CDR3 is CASSVEGYDYEQFF. The CDR3 DNA sequence: TGTGCCAGCAGCGTAGAGGGATACGACTATGAGCAGTTCTTC. Complete variable domain (other parts from reference TRBV9 and TRBJ2-1): DSGVTQTPKHLITATGQRVTLRCSPRSGDLSVYWYQQSLDQGLQFLIQYYNGEERAKGNILERFSAQQFPDLHSELNLSSLELGDSALYFCASSVEGYDYEQFFGPGTRLTVL.

This rearrangement joins TRBV9 to TRBJ1-2; 9 bases line up with TRBD1. The CDR3 extends over 16 amino acids. Trimming removed 1 base from V and 1 base from J; junction bases left unmatched: 5. The germline V gene has CDR1 SGDLS and CDR2 YYNGEE. Written as DNA, the CDR3 is TGTGCCAGCAGCGTATTGGGGGACAGGGATAACTATGGCTACACCTTC. Amino acid sequence: CASSVLGDRDNYGYTF.

On this clone itself: This sample also contains other DNA sequences that code for the same CDR3. The rearrangement uses TRBV7-3 and TRBJ2-2; no firm D call. The germline V gene encodes CDR1 SGHTA and CDR2 FQGTGA. The CDR3 totals 12 residues. Trimming shortened V by 6 bases and J by 6 bases, and 8 bases separated the two germline ends. The CDR3: CASSLGSGELFF. CDR3 in DNA: TGTGCCAGCAGTTTGGGTTCCGGGGAGCTGTTTTTT.

This rearrangement joins TRBV13 to TRBJ2-7; 7 bases agree with TRBD1. Germline CDR1 is PRHDT and CDR2 is FYEKMQ (reference sequence). The CDR3 is 18 residues long. Germline trimming cut 4 bases from V and 2 bases from J; bases unmatched to any gene: 17. The CDR3 spells CASSSRDSLNGVPYEQYF. DNA of the CDR3: TGTGCCAGCAGCTCGAGGGACAGCCTAAATGGGGTTCCCTACGAGCAGTACTTC. The whole variable domain, remainder taken from reference TRBV13 and TRBJ2-7, is AAGVIQSPRHLIKEKRETATLKCYPIPRHDTVYWYQQGPGQDPQFLISFYEKMQSDKGSIPDRFSAQQFSDYHSELNMSSLELGDSALYFCASSSRDSLNGVPYEQYFGPGTRLTVT.

This chain uses TRBV13 with TRBJ2-1, with 9 nucleotides matching TRBD1. J gave up 0 bases and V 4 bases, and 4 bases lay outside the gene matches. The CDR3 is 16 residues long. Germline values: CDR1 PRHDT, CDR2 FYEKMQ (reference sequence). The CDR3 coding sequence is TGTGCCAGCAGCTCGACAGGGGGATTCTCCTACAATGAGCAGTTCTTC. This translates into CASSSTGGFSYNEQFF.

Worth noting for this clone: The sample has other DNA sequences that encode this CDR3 too. CDR3 sequence reads: CASSYSEGANEAFF. CDR3 DNA: TGTGCCAGCAGTTACTCGGAGGGGGCGAATGAAGCTTTCTTT. This rearrangement joins TRBV6-5 to TRBJ1-1; 7 nucleotides agree with TRBD1. With V trimmed by 0 bases and J by 7 bases, 5 bases remained unmatched. The CDR3 contains 14 residues. Germline CDR1 reads MNHEY; CDR2 reads SVGAGI.

The chain combines TRBV6-5 with TRBJ2-1; 8 bases agree with TRBD2. The junction had 8 bases not matched to a gene; V was cut back by 2 bases and J by 5 bases. This CDR3 is built from 16 residues. CDR1 is MNHEY and CDR2 is SVGAGI in the germline V gene. The CDR3 reads CASSYGVLAENNEQFF. The CDR3 region has the DNA TGTGCCAGCAGTTACGGCGTACTAGCGGAGAACAATGAGCAGTTCTTC.

This clone was seen a few times. The rearrangement uses TRBV5-8 and TRBJ2-7; 9 bases are a match to TRBD2. CDR1 SGHTS and CDR2 YDEGEE come from the germline V gene. The trim removed 2 bases at V and 5 bases at J, leaving 2 bases unmatched. This CDR3 contains 13 residues. Here the CDR3 reads CASSFSGRDEQYF. The CDR3 DNA reads as TGTGCCAGCAGCTTTAGCGGGAGAGACGAGCAGTACTTC.

The chain uses TRBV7-9 and TRBJ2-6; no definite D call. V was cut by 3 bases and J by 0 bases, with 12 bases left in between. Germline lookup yields CDR1 SEHNR and CDR2 FQNEAQ (reference sequence). The CDR3 is made up of 17 amino acids. CDR3: CASSFQAIGSGANVLTF. CDR3 nucleotide sequence: TGTGCCAGCAGCTTTCAGGCCATCGGCTCTGGGGCCAACGTCCTGACTTTC.

The chain carries TRBV5-6 and TRBJ2-7; 10 positions match TRBD1. This CDR3 region has 16 residues. Germline-derived CDR1 and CDR2 are SGHDT and YYEEEE. The V gene end was trimmed by 4 bases and the J gene end by 0 bases; junction bases not matched to a gene: 7. The CDR3 coding sequence is TGTGCCAGCAGCCCCCGTTGGACAGGGGGCTCCTACGAGCAGTACTTC. Encoded protein: CASSPRWTGGSYEQYF.

The chain combines TRBV9 with TRBJ1-1; D may be TRBD1 (5 bases). V lost 0 bases, J lost 1 base, and 10 bases lay in between. The CDR3 totals 15 residues. Germline values: CDR1 SGDLS, CDR2 YYNGEE. CDR3 amino acids: CASSVGGTPNTEAFF. The CDR3 nucleotides are TGTGCCAGCAGCGTAGGGGGGACCCCGAACACTGAAGCTTTCTTT.

The genes are TRBV7-3 and TRBJ2-1; the match to TRBD2 covers 14 bases. V was clipped by 4 bases and J by 9 bases; unmatched bases: 5. CDR3 length equals 15 residues. The germline gives CDR1 SGHTA, CDR2 FQGTGA. The CDR3 bases are TGTGCCAGCAGCTCCCCCGGGACTAGCGGGGGTGAGCAGTTCTTC. Protein product: CASSSPGTSGGEQFF.

Here the CDR3 DNA reads TGTGCCAGCAGCTCGGGGGCCGGGCTCAGGGTCCACGAGCAGTACTTC. It codes for CASSSGAGLRVHEQYF. The chain is built from TRBV7-8 and TRBJ2-7; D is tentatively TRBD1 or TRBD2 (6 bases each). V was clipped by 4 bases and J by 5 bases, with 21 bases between them. This CDR3 region has 16 residues. Germline CDR1 and CDR2: SGHVS and FQNEAQ.

As concerns this clone: Within the sample, other DNA sequences also encode this same CDR3. The chain links TRBV30 to TRBJ1-2; D unclear. CDR3 length equals 10 residues. Deletions cut 3 bases from V and 4 bases from J, with 3 bases between. CDR1 and CDR2 from the germline V gene are GTSNPN and SVGIG (reference sequence). In DNA, the CDR3 is TGTGCCTGGAGGGGCTATGGCTACACCTTC. Its protein is CAWRGYGYTF.

J is TRBJ1-5 and V is TRBV6-5; TRBD1 aligns across 9 bases. The length of the CDR3 is 15 residues. The germline V gene has CDR1 MNHEY and CDR2 SVGAGI. V lost 5 bases, J lost 6 bases, and 8 bases stayed unmatched. CDR3 loop: CASSLFTGGSQPQHF. The CDR3 DNA reads as TGTGCCAGCAGTCTCTTCACAGGGGGCAGTCAGCCCCAGCATTTT.

The chain employs TRBV6-5 and TRBJ2-1; no clear D. This CDR3 has 13 amino acids. Germline CDR1 and CDR2: MNHEY and SVGAGI. Trimming removed 6 bases from V and 6 bases from J, with 12 bases in between. The CDR3 nucleotides read TGTGCCAGCAGGAATAAAAGAGGCAATGAGCAGTTCTTC. Translating gives CASRNKRGNEQFF.

This CDR3 reads CASSLNAGYEQYF. In DNA form, the CDR3 reads TGTGCCAGCAGTTTAAACGCCGGATACGAGCAGTACTTC. The chain has TRBV28 and TRBJ2-7; D is unresolved. Germline-derived CDR1 and CDR2 are MDHEN and SYDVKM. V shed 2 bases and J shed 4 bases, with 9 bases lying between them. The CDR3 runs to 13 residues. The variable domain in full, with the rest retrieved from reference TRBV28 and TRBJ2-7, is DVKVTQSSRYLVKRTGEKVFLECVQDMDHENMFWYRQDPGLGLRLIYFSYDVKMKEKGDIPEGYSVSREKKERFSLILESASTNQTSMYLCASSLNAGYEQYFGPGTRLTVT.

The J gene is TRBJ2-5, the V gene TRBV6-1; D is unresolved. Trimming removed 2 bases from V and 6 bases from J, with 10 bases in between. The CDR3 runs 13 residues. Per germline, CDR1 MNHNS and CDR2 SASEGT. The CDR3 loop reads CASSEWIGKTQYF. In DNA, the CDR3 is TGTGCCAGCAGTGAATGGATAGGAAAGACCCAGTACTTC.

The V gene is TRBV15, the J gene TRBJ2-3, with D perhaps TRBD2 (5 bases). Germline CDR1 LNHNV, CDR2 YYDKDF (reference sequence). The CDR3 covers 13 residues. The germline V and J ends were trimmed by 5 bases and 1 base, with 7 bases remaining between them. CDR3 residues: CATSGSGTDTQYF. The CDR3 nucleotides are TGTGCCACCAGCGGGAGTGGCACAGATACGCAGTATTTT.

The chain carries TRBV27 and TRBJ2-7; tentatively, D is TRBD1 (6 bases). Germline values: CDR1 MNHEY, CDR2 SMNVEV (reference sequence). The CDR3 covers 13 residues. V was shortened by 5 bases and J by 3 bases, with 11 bases between the two germline ends. The CDR3 DNA reads TGTGCCAGCAGTCGAGGGGGTGGCTACGAGCAGTACTTC. Amino acids: CASSRGGGYEQYF.

The chain uses TRBV10-3 and TRBJ1-1; the D gene is possibly TRBD1 (5 bases). The CDR3 is made up of 14 amino acids. The germline V and J ends were trimmed by 11 bases and 0 bases, with 16 bases remaining between them. The germline V gene has CDR1 ENHRY and CDR2 SYGVKD. CDR3 sequence: CASNDGTLNTEAFF. The CDR3 DNA follows: TGTGCCTCTAACGACGGGACTTTGAACACTGAAGCTTTCTTT.

The chain uses TRBV5-6 and TRBJ2-5; D is unresolved. The germline CDR1 and CDR2 sequences are SGHDT and YYEEEE. With 0 bases removed from V and 9 bases from J, the gap between germline ends came to 9 bases. This CDR3 is built from 12 residues. The CDR3 nucleotides are TGTGCCAGCAGCTTGGACCAGGCCGCCCAGTACTTC. This sequence encodes CASSLDQAAQYF.

This clone was picked up one time. This chain connects TRBV27 to TRBJ2-7, with 7 bases lining up with TRBD2. Trimming at V came to 9 bases and at J to 2 bases, leaving 4 bases not matched to a gene. Germline CDR1 MNHEY, CDR2 SMNVEV (reference sequence). The CDR3 has 12 residues. Here the CDR3 reads CASRRGTYEQYF. The CDR3 region has the DNA TGTGCCAGTAGGCGGGGGACCTACGAGCAGTACTTC.

This chain uses TRBV9 with TRBJ2-1; TRBD1 matches at 11 bases. The CDR3 is 15 amino acids. V was pared by 3 bases and J by 8 bases, with 7 bases of the junction left unmatched. Germline CDR1 SGDLS, CDR2 YYNGEE. The CDR3 DNA sequence: TGTGCCAGCAGCGAGGGACAGGGGGTGGTAGATGAGCAGTTCTTC. Its translation: CASSEGQGVVDEQFF.